The clone carrying this T cell receptor (beta chain) was picked up many times. Its target is not known. MiXCR, run by TCRdb on the 5' RACE reads, gives a single entry per CDR3 protein. The repertoire has 200,000 to 300,000 distinct CDR3 sequences, more than 3.5% of them found once; the top ten carry around 20%. The sample originates from a study of T cells after yellow fever vaccination. Whole-study results and caveats: Abundant contaminating clonotypes from the bulk population could appear in FACS-sorted repertoires. The appearance of a small share of clonotypes in both CD4 and CD8 compartments was observed.

Germline V lookup: CDR1 SGHRS, CDR2 YFSETQ. CDR3 size: 16 residues. The trim removed 1 base at V and 6 bases at J, leaving 7 bases unmatched. Sequenced here: PBMCs, sampled 15 days after the yellow fever booster vaccination. The sequence derives from a man aged 18 to 29 who received the YFV17D yellow fever vaccine. This chain connects TRBV5-1 to TRBJ2-3, with TRBD2 matching over 11 bases. The CDR3, as DNA: TGCGCCAGCAGCTTGAGTAGCGGGGGGGCCCCCGATACGCAGTATTTT. It encodes CASSLSSGGAPDTQYF.